This T cell receptor beta chain was identified in a study of T cell repertoires in cytomegalovirus infection. At the level of the study: As its CMV epitopes, the study selected recently identified HLA-C-restricted and well-studied HLA-B-restricted targets. Evidence of both CMV infection and a matching HLA type came from public TCR beta signatures.

TCRdb processed the reads anew with MiXCR; each CDR3 protein has one entry. The sample records under 90,000 distinct CDR3 sequences, roughly 44% being singletons. The CDR3 consists of 13 residues. Germline loops: CDR1 SGHVS, CDR2 FNYEAQ. V was trimmed by 5 bases and J by 1 base, leaving 8 bases between them. This clonotype occurred many times. What it recognizes is unknown. Findings of the study overall: Ex vivo, HLA-C-restricted CMV-specific TCR beta clonotypes prevailed over the rest of the response. Accumulated public TCR beta family frequency recognized individuals carrying CMV together with the relevant HLA.

This chain links TRBV7-6 with TRBJ1-1; D not certain. Sequencing used CD8+ T cells from cultured PBMCs, obtained from culture after CMV antigen stimulation. The sequence derives from a human donor in good health (CMV status not recorded). Some clones in this sample may be carry-over from other donors' samples. The chain's CDR3 is CASSPEQNTEAFF. The CDR3 DNA reads TGTGCCAGCAGCCCTGAGCAGAACACTGAAGCTTTCTTT.